This TCR beta chain comes out of a study of blood T cells in healthy people across ages. Study details: Template switching retrieved approximately one barcoded beta molecule for each two T cells.

CDR3 size: 11 residues. Germline V gene sequence: CDR1 SQVTM, CDR2 ANQGSEA. V was trimmed by 3 bases and J by 5 bases, leaving 7 bases between them. In its sample, this clonotype was seen once. Antigen unknown. Next came a second PCR, run for about 7 to 12 cycles, which used a sample-barcoded 5' primer along with a J-beta primer mix. TCRdb reprocessed the 5' RACE reads with MiXCR, giving one entry per CDR3 protein. The sample includes approximately 600,000 distinct CDR3 sequences, 45% to 65% seen only once; the top ten take over 30%. Study-wide findings and caveats: The recorded TCR beta diversity per million T cells decreased in a roughly linear manner with age.

The receptor was derived from a man aged 60-69 years in good health. Sequenced: blood. The genes are TRBV29-1 and TRBJ1-1, with D hard to call. The CDR3 coding sequence is TGCAGCGTTGAGAGGGTTACTGAAGCTTTCTTT. Protein: CSVERVTEAFF.